This T cell receptor beta chain appears in the sequencing data of a study of blood T cell repertoires in COVID-19. Study at large: T cells, B-cell-depleted T cells, or PBMCs supplied cDNA or gDNA.

Per the original methods: The authors estimated nucleated cell counts from reference gene primer amplification. Here immunoSEQ multiplex PCR was the method, and the copy in TCRdb shows in-frame clones only, minus some. The V and J calls and the clone size are those of that table, but D and trimming were determined from the DNA. The sample records about 230,000 clones, approximately 90% being singletons. Unmatched junction bases numbered 17, after V lost 5 bases and J lost 1 base. Per germline, CDR1 SGHAT and CDR2 FQNNGV. CDR3 length: 19 residues. Living in about two dozen US areas, the participants were between about 18 and 100 years of age. Participant-reported clinical history was the basis for cohort assignment.

The rearrangement links TRBV11-2 to TRBJ2-3, with TRBD2 matching 8 bases. The material sequenced was PBMCs or T cells enriched from blood (not recorded which). The sequence came from a woman aged 40 to 50 with acute COVID-19. The CDR3 is CASSQGVWGGRKGTDTQYF. The CDR3 region has the DNA TGTGCCAGCAGCCAGGGTGTGTGGGGCGGGAGGAAGGGCACAGATACGCAGTATTTT.